Described below is a single T cell receptor beta chain sequence and its context. Its cognate antigen is unknown. PBMCs provided sorted CD4+ and CD8+ T cells. This sample is part of a study of CD8+ T cells in alopecia areata. Sequencing used cDNA as its template, made by extracting RNA and reverse transcribing it. Measured with immunoSEQ multiplex PCR; TCRdb has only the in-frame clones, and not every one. The repertoire holds 200,000 or so clones, with roughly 56% as singletons. General study results and limits: Scalp data also include sequences from resident alphabeta T cells of normal skin. Higher clonality was seen in lesional scalp than in normal scalp, especially in alopecia totalis/universalis.

This receptor was taken from a human donor in good health. Sequencing input: CD8+ T cells sorted from blood.

This chain's CDR3 is CSVDGTSGTTSTDTQYF. As DNA, the CDR3 is TGCAGCGTTGACGGGACTAGCGGAACTACTTCCACAGATACGCAGTATTTT. The J gene is TRBJ2-3, the V gene TRBV29-1; 11 nucleotides match TRBD2. The length of the CDR3 is 17 residues. With V trimmed by 3 bases and J by 2 bases, 10 bases remained unmatched. Germline-derived CDR1 and CDR2 are SQVTM and ANQGSEA.